The 29 T cell receptor beta chains below come from one sample, sequenced in a study of glioma-infiltrating T cells after dendritic cell vaccination. Clones were read by immunoSEQ multiplex PCR, and TCRdb kept only the in-frame ones, dropping some. This sample has more than 100,000 clones, with approximately 80% found just once. Sample: blood, taken before dendritic cell vaccination. These receptors were collected from a human donor with glioblastoma.

The chain joins TRBV5-1 to TRBJ2-2; 10 nucleotides agree with TRBD2. V trimming: 4 bases; J trimming: 8 bases; junction bases outside the gene matches: 8. CDR1 and CDR2 from the germline V gene are SGHRS and YFSETQ. This CDR3 comprises 15 residues. CDR3 DNA sequence: TGCGCCAGCAGCCCAACTAGCGGGGAGGAGGGGGAGCTGTTTTTT. Its protein is CASSPTSGEEGELFF.

The rearrangement joins TRBV4-1 to TRBJ1-2; TRBD1 agrees at 9 bases. The CDR3 is made up of 15 amino acids. Germline CDR1 reads MGHRA; CDR2 reads YSYEKL. V was clipped by 2 bases and J by 7 bases; unmatched bases: 8. For the CDR3, the DNA is TGCGCCAGCAGCCAACCGCACAGGGGGCAGGTTGGCTACACCTTC. Its translation is CASSQPHRGQVGYTF.

V usage is TRBV7-9 and J usage is TRBJ2-1; 7 bases agree with TRBD1. V shed 5 bases and J 3 bases; nucleotides not matched to a gene: 10. The CDR3 runs 16 residues. Germline CDR1 is SEHNR and CDR2 is FQNEAQ (reference sequence). The CDR3 sequence: CASSPTGTAFYNEQFF. The CDR3, as DNA: TGTGCCAGCAGCCCCACCGGGACAGCCTTCTACAATGAGCAGTTCTTC.

The chain has TRBV6-1 and TRBJ2-7; 8 bases fit TRBD1. The germline gives CDR1 MNHNS, CDR2 SASEGT. V lost 0 bases and J lost 3; bases outside the gene matches: 4. The CDR3 is 15 residues long. The DNA for the CDR3 is TGTGCCAGCAGTGAAGCGACAGGGGATCTCTACGAGCAGTACTTC. Its translation is CASSEATGDLYEQYF.

The rearrangement links TRBV7-2 to TRBJ2-2; TRBD2 is a possible D gene (7 bases). Germline V gives CDR1 SGHTA, CDR2 FQGNSA. Trimming took 1 base from V and 8 from J, leaving 14 bases between them. This CDR3 spans 15 amino acids. Here the CDR3 reads CASSLVRGGRGELFF. In DNA, the CDR3 is TGTGCCAGCAGCTTAGTAAGGGGGGGTCGAGGGGAGCTGTTTTTT.

The V call is TRBV2, the J call TRBJ2-5, with TRBD2 matching 9 bases. J was trimmed by 2 bases and V by 9 bases; bases with no gene match: 7. Germline CDR1 SNHLY, CDR2 FYNNEI. The CDR3 length is 14 residues. The CDR3 reads CASLVAGVQETQYF. The CDR3 nucleotides read TGTGCCAGTTTGGTAGCGGGGGTACAAGAGACCCAGTACTTC.

The J gene is TRBJ2-1, the V gene TRBV5-5; 10 positions agree with TRBD2. V lost 4 bases to trimming and J lost 12 bases; unmatched junction nucleotides: 7. This CDR3 region has 13 residues. The germline CDR1 and CDR2 sequences are SGHKS and YYEKEE (reference sequence). The CDR3, as DNA: TGTGCCAGCAGCGCCCTAATAGCGGGGGGGCAGTTCTTC. Translating gives CASSALIAGGQFF.

The chain has TRBV6-5 and TRBJ2-7; D gene ambiguous. Trimming took 6 bases from V and 3 from J, leaving 9 bases between them. The length of the CDR3 is 12 residues. Germline V CDR1 and CDR2: MNHEY, SVGAGI. The CDR3 DNA sequence: TGTGCCAGCAGCTCTATCTACTACGAGCAGTACTTC. Amino acid sequence: CASSSIYYEQYF.

The chain carries TRBV6-4 and TRBJ1-1; D possibly corresponds to TRBD1 (6 bases). Germline V lookup: CDR1 MRHNA, CDR2 SNTAGT. This CDR3 is 14 amino acids long. Trimming shortened V by 6 bases and J by 5 bases, and 16 bases separated the two germline ends. CDR3 nucleotide sequence: TGTGCCAGCAGGAAGACAGGAGAAGGTACTGAAGCTTTCTTT. Its translation is CASRKTGEGTEAFF.

The gene calls are TRBV11-2 and TRBJ1-5; 9 bases line up with TRBD1. Losses at the gene ends were 5 bases for V and 0 bases for J; bases not matched to a gene: 2. Germline-derived CDR1 and CDR2 are SGHAT and FQNNGV. The CDR3 runs to 15 residues. CDR3 coding DNA: TGTGCCAGCAGCGCGACAGGGGGTAGCAATCAGCCCCAGCATTTT. Residues: CASSATGGSNQPQHF. Using reference TRBV11-2 and TRBJ1-5 for the parts outside the CDR3, the full variable domain is EAGVAQSPRYKIIEKRQSVAFWCNPISGHATLYWYQQILGQGPKLLIQFQNNGVVDDSQLPKDRFSAERLKGVDSTLKIQPAKLEDSAVYLCASSATGGSNQPQHFGDGTRLSIL.

This rearrangement joins TRBV6-5 to TRBJ2-7, with D possibly TRBD1 on 5 matching bases. CDR3 length equals 13 residues. The V end lost 7 bases, the J end lost 0 bases, and 10 bases lay between the germline ends. In germline, CDR1 is MNHEY, CDR2 SVGAGI. The CDR3 protein is CASKTDGSYEQYF. The CDR3 region has the DNA TGTGCCAGCAAGACAGACGGCTCCTACGAGCAGTACTTC.

The CDR3 protein is CASSDHPAGGQETQYF. DNA for the CDR3: TGCGCCAGCAGTGATCACCCAGCGGGGGGCCAAGAGACCCAGTACTTC. This rearrangement joins TRBV10-1 to TRBJ2-5, with TRBD2 identical over 9 bases. The CDR3 consists of 16 residues. V was pared by 3 bases and J by 1 base, with 6 bases of the junction left unmatched. CDR1 is WNHNN and CDR2 is SYGVQD in the germline V gene (reference sequence).

This chain joins TRBV6-6 and TRBJ1-2; D is uncertain. V lost 6 bases and J 4 bases, leaving 9 bases between the germline ends. CDR3 size: 12 residues. The V gene's germline CDR1 is MNHNY and CDR2 SVGAGI (reference sequence). The CDR3 reads CASRSFLYGYTF. CDR3 bases: TGTGCCAGCAGGAGCTTTCTCTATGGCTACACCTTC.

The chain has TRBV5-1 and TRBJ2-7; 8 bases are a match to TRBD1. J lost 6 bases, V lost 4 bases, and 12 bases had no gene match. The length of the CDR3 is 15 residues. CDR1 and CDR2 (germline): SGHRS, YFSETQ. The CDR3 region is CASSPATGELSEQYF. CDR3 DNA: TGCGCCAGCAGCCCGGCGACAGGGGAGCTTAGCGAGCAGTACTTC.

Only one count was recorded for this clone. This chain connects TRBV18 to TRBJ2-5; TRBD2 is a possible D gene (5 bases). Germline CDR1 and CDR2: KGHSH and LQKENI. Trimming pared 3 bases from V and 1 base from J, leaving 12 bases between. The CDR3 has 15 residues. The CDR3 nucleotides read TGTGCCAGCTCACCGCGAGAGCGGACCCAAGAGACCCAGTACTTC. It translates to CASSPRERTQETQYF.

J is TRBJ1-2 and V is TRBV6-1; D is ambiguous. The length of the CDR3 is 14 residues. Germline V gene sequence: CDR1 MNHNS, CDR2 SASEGT. Trimming removed 1 base from V and 6 bases from J, with 12 bases in between. This CDR3 reads CASSEDGEMDGYTF. CDR3 sequence (DNA): TGTGCCAGCAGTGAAGATGGGGAGATGGATGGCTACACCTTC.

This rearrangement joins TRBV6-7 to TRBJ1-2; D uncertain. TRBV6-7 is placed among ORFs of uncertain function. The CDR3 contains 14 residues. Trimming removed 5 bases at V and 5 bases at J, with 15 bases between. This CDR3 is CASSQTGGVYGYTF. In nucleotides, the CDR3 is TGTGCCAGCAGTCAGACGGGAGGCGTGTATGGCTACACCTTC.

V is TRBV4-1 and J is TRBJ1-5; the match to TRBD1 covers 10 bases. This CDR3 has 17 residues. Trimming removed 0 bases from V and 11 bases from J; junction bases left unmatched: 13. Germline V CDR1 and CDR2: MGHRA, YSYEKL. The CDR3 bases are TGCGCCAGCAGCCAAGATCAGAGGGACAGGGGTTTCTTAGCCCAGCATTTT. The encoded protein is CASSQDQRDRGFLAQHF.

This chain joins TRBV2 and TRBJ2-2; a weak D match, TRBD2 (7 bases). V dropped 7 bases and J dropped 3 bases, with 15 bases sitting between them. Per germline, CDR1 SNHLY and CDR2 FYNNEI. The CDR3 runs to 15 residues. CDR3 in amino acids: CASIGEGGHTGELFF. The CDR3 DNA reads TGTGCCAGCATCGGGGAGGGGGGGCACACCGGGGAGCTGTTTTTT.

The J gene is TRBJ1-5, the V gene TRBV6-4; 9 bases align to TRBD1. The CDR3 length is 13 residues. Trimming removed 4 bases from V and 6 bases from J; junction bases left unmatched: 1. Germline-derived CDR1 and CDR2 are MRHNA and SNTAGT. Here the CDR3 DNA reads TGTGCCAGCAGTGGGGGACAGGGTCAGCCCCAGCATTTT. Amino acids: CASSGGQGQPQHF.

The chain combines TRBV9 with TRBJ2-5, with 9 bases that match TRBD1. The CDR3 consists of 16 residues. CDR1 is SGDLS and CDR2 is YYNGEE in the germline V gene. V lost 0 bases and J lost 0; bases outside the gene matches: 3. DNA for the CDR3: TGTGCCAGCAGCGTAGCTCGGGACAGGGACCAAGAGACCCAGTACTTC. The encoded protein is CASSVARDRDQETQYF.

Remarks on this clone: A read error may produce the germline difference seen at one junction end. V and J are TRBV27 and TRBJ2-7, with 8 bases matching TRBD2. This CDR3 has 8 residues. Germline assignment: CDR1 MNHEY and CDR2 SMNVEV (reference sequence). CDR3 sequence reads: CASTGRGF. CDR3 bases: TGTGCCAGCACCGGGAGGGGCTTC.

The rearrangement joins TRBV19 to TRBJ1-2, with a tentative D call TRBD1 (5 bases). This CDR3 spans 15 amino acids. CDR1 and CDR2 (germline): LNHDA, SQIVND (reference sequence). The V end lost 6 bases, the J end lost 4 bases, and 18 bases lay between the germline ends. For the CDR3, the DNA is TGTGCCAGTAGCTACCCGGGGGGGATTGGCTATGGCTACACCTTC. It specifies CASSYPGGIGYGYTF.

Of note for this clone: This specimen includes other DNA sequences encoding the same CDR3. The DNA of the CDR3 is TGTGCCAGCAGTTCAACCACAGCGGGGGGTGGTGGGGAGCTGTTTTTT. It codes for CASSSTTAGGGGELFF. This chain connects TRBV6-6 to TRBJ2-2, with 9 bases matching TRBD2. In germline, CDR1 is MNHNY, CDR2 SVGAGI (reference sequence). CDR3 length equals 16 residues. V gave up 4 bases and J gave up 8 bases; unmatched junction bases: 11.

This clone was seen a single time. The CDR3 is CASSDRTVAAEAFF. The CDR3 nucleotides are TGTGCCAGTAGTGACCGGACAGTGGCGGCTGAAGCTTTCTTT. The chain combines TRBV19 with TRBJ1-1, with a weak D call TRBD1 (6 bases). Germline CDR1 LNHDA, CDR2 SQIVND (reference sequence). The CDR3 runs 14 residues. V was pared by 5 bases and J by 6 bases, with 16 bases between. Together with reference TRBV19 and TRBJ1-1, the CDR3 gives the full variable domain: DGGITQSPKYLFRKEGQNVTLSCEQNLNHDAMYWYRQDPGQGLRLIYYSQIVNDFQKGDIAEGYSVSREKKESFPLTVTSAQKNPTAFYLCASSDRTVAAEAFFGQGTRLTVV.

The chain links TRBV6-1 to TRBJ2-7; D is perhaps TRBD1 (6 bases). The germline V gene encodes CDR1 MNHNS and CDR2 SASEGT. CDR3 length: 15 residues. Trimming shortened V by 2 bases and J by 3 bases, and 14 bases separated the two germline ends. The CDR3 sequence is CASSELVTGFYEQYF. The CDR3 nucleotides read TGTGCCAGCAGTGAATTAGTGACAGGATTCTACGAGCAGTACTTC.

The chain has TRBV12-5 and TRBJ2-2; a weak D match, TRBD1 (5 bases). Germline values: CDR1 LGHNT, CDR2 FRNRAP. V was clipped by 3 bases and J by 7 bases, with 12 bases between them. The CDR3 contains 14 residues. CDR3 amino acids: CASGLGQGGGELFF. For the CDR3, the DNA is TGTGCTAGTGGTTTAGGGCAGGGCGGCGGGGAGCTGTTTTTT. The entire variable domain, with the rest obtained from reference TRBV12-5 and TRBJ2-2, is as follows: DARVTQTPRHKVTEMGQEVTMRCQPILGHNTVFWYRQTMMQGLELLAYFRNRAPLDDSGMPKDRFSAEMPDATLATLKIQPSEPRDSAVYFCASGLGQGGGELFFGEGSRLTVL.

This clone was observed a few times. V usage is TRBV7-9 and J usage is TRBJ2-7; weak D call: TRBD2 (5 bases). The CDR3 runs to 14 residues. The germline V and J ends were trimmed by 3 bases and 2 bases, with 11 bases remaining between them. CDR1 and CDR2 (germline): SEHNR, FQNEAQ (reference sequence). CDR3 DNA: TGTGCCAGCAGCTTGTTGGACGGGACCTACGAGCAGTACTTC. Encoded protein: CASSLLDGTYEQYF.

J is TRBJ2-7 and V is TRBV30; D might be TRBD2 (6 bases). Trimming pared 2 bases from V and 2 bases from J, leaving 19 bases between. The CDR3 contains 16 residues. In germline, CDR1 is GTSNPN, CDR2 SVGIG (reference sequence). The CDR3 loop reads CAWSPEPGRETYEQYF. The CDR3 coding sequence is TGTGCCTGGAGTCCCGAACCGGGACGGGAGACCTACGAGCAGTACTTC.